Following are 3 T cell receptor beta chains from one sample sequenced in a study of T cells in tuberculosis. Time point noted: new active TB diagnosis, blood taken before or within 7 days of starting treatment. Sequencing used immunoSEQ multiplex PCR; TCRdb keeps in-frame clones, though not all of them. The sample consists of over 30,000 clones, 93% of them appearing once. The starting material was PBMCs, obtained at tuberculosis diagnosis. These receptors all stem from an adult with tuberculosis.

This chain links TRBV19 with TRBJ1-5, with D possibly TRBD1 on 6 matching bases. This CDR3 has 15 amino acids. Germline-derived CDR1 and CDR2 are LNHDA and SQIVND (reference sequence). Between the trimmed V and J ends, which lost 6 bases and 5 bases, there was a span of 17 bases. The chain's CDR3 is CASSHPDSNYQPQHF. In DNA, the CDR3 is TGTGCCAGTAGCCATCCGGACAGTAATTATCAGCCCCAGCATTTT. The full variable domain, rest sourced from reference TRBV19 and TRBJ1-5, is DGGITQSPKYLFRKEGQNVTLSCEQNLNHDAMYWYRQDPGQGLRLIYYSQIVNDFQKGDIAEGYSVSREKKESFPLTVTSAQKNPTAFYLCASSHPDSNYQPQHFGDGTRLSIL.

This rearrangement joins TRBV13 to TRBJ1-1; D is possibly TRBD1 (6 bases). Germline V gene sequence: CDR1 PRHDT, CDR2 FYEKMQ (reference sequence). Trimming removed 4 bases at V and 1 base at J, with 10 bases between. This CDR3 is 14 amino acids long. The CDR3 region is CASSSEGENTEAFF. CDR3 nucleotides: TGTGCCAGCAGCTCCGAGGGGGAGAACACTGAAGCTTTCTTT. Full variable domain (outside the CDR3, taken from reference TRBV13 and TRBJ1-1): AAGVIQSPRHLIKEKRETATLKCYPIPRHDTVYWYQQGPGQDPQFLISFYEKMQSDKGSIPDRFSAQQFSDYHSELNMSSLELGDSALYFCASSSEGENTEAFFGQGTRLTVV.

This chain connects TRBV9 to TRBJ2-1; 12 nucleotides align to TRBD2. With 0 bases clipped from V and 3 bases from J, the junction kept 7 bases outside the gene matches. The CDR3 has 18 amino acids. Looked up from germline, CDR1 is SGDLS and CDR2 is YYNGEE. This CDR3 is CASSVGLAGGLLYNEQFF. The CDR3 DNA reads TGTGCCAGCAGCGTAGGGCTAGCGGGAGGGTTACTCTACAATGAGCAGTTCTTC.